This TCR beta chain comes out of a study of shared clonotypes between healthy human individuals. The CDR3 is made up of 15 amino acids. Germline-derived CDR1 and CDR2 are SEHNR and FQNEAQ (reference sequence). Unmatched junction bases numbered 7, after V lost 5 bases and J lost 4 bases. The method was immunoSEQ multiplex PCR; TCRdb's version includes in-frame clones alone and lacks a portion of them. The repertoire holds 400,000 to 550,000 clones, with less than 80% as singletons. What was sequenced was PBMCs. The TCR originated in a woman aged 40-49 years in good health. Some clones in this sample may be carry-over from other donors' samples. The gene calls are TRBV7-9 and TRBJ2-2; 7 positions match TRBD1. The DNA of the CDR3 is TGTGCCAGCAGCCCCGGACAGGTCCGCACCGGGGAGCTGTTTTTT. Translating it yields CASSPGQVRTGELFF.